The rows below give T cell receptor beta chains drawn from one sample of a study of blood T cell repertoires in COVID-19. Sequencing was performed with immunoSEQ multiplex PCR; in TCRdb, only in-frame clones are kept and a portion is missing. The sample lists about 180,000 clones, 84% occurring once. The sample taken for sequencing was peripheral blood. These receptors were taken from a human donor in a cohort sampled during active COVID-19. Both conserved end residues are trimmed from each CDR3. D genes are given only for firm matches.

>TRBV7-8|TRBJ2-5|TRBD2
ASSLSRTSGARPRGETQY
>TRBV30|TRBJ1-2|NA
AWSVRGHGYT
>TRBV29-1|TRBJ2-1|NA
SVARAGNNEQF
>TRBV5-6|TRBJ1-3|NA
ASSSGPPNTIY
>TRBV6-6|TRBJ2-7|NA
ASSYDQGSIEQY
>TRBV6-5|TRBJ1-2|NA
ASSPLNSGYT
>TRBV10-3|TRBJ2-7|NA
ASRSGVGYEQY
>TRBV28|TRBJ1-2|NA
ASSPGGGYGYT
>TRBV12-5|TRBJ2-3|NA
ASGLSRETDTQY
>TRBV6-6|TRBJ2-2|TRBD2
ASSYSTSGGTGELF
>TRBV25-1|TRBJ2-1|NA
ASSGPSAGSYNEQF
>TRBV10-3|TRBJ2-7|NA
AISEFSGRDYEQY
>TRBV5-4|TRBJ2-5|NA
ASSPGGETQY